The 28 T cell receptor beta chains reported below all come from one sample, sequenced in a study of patients and donors after allogeneic stem cell transplantation. TCRdb ran MiXCR on the RT-PCR reads and lists one entry per CDR3 protein. The sample carries 800,000 to 1,000,000 distinct CDR3 sequences, roughly 18% recorded once. What was sequenced was blood, either unsorted or a sorted T cell fraction (not recorded which). Receptors originate from a human donor who was either an allogeneic HSCT recipient or a stem cell or donor lymphocyte infusion donor (not recorded which). It is not recorded whose cells these are; they may come from a transplant donor.

The J gene is TRBJ2-5, the V gene TRBV7-9, with D unclear. V was cut by 4 bases and J by 0 bases, with 6 bases left in between. Germline values: CDR1 SEHNR, CDR2 FQNEAQ (reference sequence). CDR3 length: 13 residues. CDR3 region: CASSSLNQETQYF. Here the CDR3 DNA reads TGTGCCAGCAGCTCTCTAAACCAAGAGACCCAGTACTTC.

This clonotype was counted between two and nine times. The chain links TRBV12-3 or TRBV12-4 to TRBJ1-5; weak D call: TRBD1 (5 bases). The CDR3 sequence is 17 residues long. Trimming took 3 bases from V and 0 from J, leaving 15 bases between them. CDR3 loop: CASSLVGGLGSNQPQHF. The CDR3 bases are TGTGCCAGCAGTTTGGTGGGGGGTCTGGGTAGCAATCAGCCCCAGCATTTT.

The chain carries TRBV11-2 and TRBJ2-3, with 13 bases fitting TRBD2. Trimming at V came to 5 bases and at J to 0 bases, leaving 8 bases not matched to a gene. The length of the CDR3 is 18 residues. In germline, CDR1 is SGHAT, CDR2 FQNNGV. CDR3 in DNA: TGTGCCAGCAGCCATCGGACTAGCGGGGGCCCCAGCACAGATACGCAGTATTTT. As protein: CASSHRTSGGPSTDTQYF. Combining the CDR3 with reference TRBV11-2 and TRBJ2-3 gives the whole variable domain EAGVAQSPRYKIIEKRQSVAFWCNPISGHATLYWYQQILGQGPKLLIQFQNNGVVDDSQLPKDRFSAERLKGVDSTLKIQPAKLEDSAVYLCASSHRTSGGPSTDTQYFGPGTRLTVL.

The chain has TRBV4-3 and TRBJ1-1, with D perhaps matching TRBD1 (5 bases). This CDR3 has 15 residues. V was trimmed by 2 bases and J by 1 base, leaving 11 bases between them. Germline CDR1 reads LGHNA; CDR2 reads YSLEER. The CDR3 DNA follows: TGCGCCAGCAGCCAACAGACAGCAAAGAACACTGAAGCTTTCTTT. Amino acid sequence: CASSQQTAKNTEAFF.

This clonotype has only a few counts. This chain links TRBV20-1 with TRBJ1-6, with D tentatively TRBD1 (6 bases). Per germline, CDR1 DFQATT and CDR2 SNEGSKA (reference sequence). Trimming took off 0 bases at V and 7 bases at J, with 22 bases between the two ends. The CDR3 loop spans 18 amino acids. The CDR3 region has the DNA TGCAGTGCTAGAGATCTGGGTCGGGGGGCGACGTCCAATTCACCCCTCCACTTT. Encoded protein: CSARDLGRGATSNSPLHF.

This rearrangement joins TRBV20-1 to TRBJ1-2; 9 bases align to TRBD1. Germline V lookup: CDR1 DFQATT, CDR2 SNEGSKA (reference sequence). The CDR3 covers 15 residues. V dropped 0 bases and J dropped 8; count of bases not matched to a gene: 10. The CDR3 loop reads CSARDPGQGVGGYTF. CDR3 in DNA: TGCAGTGCTAGAGATCCGGGACAGGGTGTAGGCGGCTACACCTTC.

This clonotype was seen a handful of times. V gene TRBV4-1 combines with J gene TRBJ2-7, with D possibly matching TRBD2 (6 bases). This CDR3 comprises 13 residues. V was trimmed by 4 bases and J by 8 bases, leaving 15 bases between them. CDR1 is MGHRA and CDR2 is YSYEKL in the germline V gene. Written as DNA, the CDR3 is TGCGCCAGCAGCCGGGAGGACGGGGCACAGCAGTACTTC. It yields the protein CASSREDGAQQYF.

This clonotype has only a few counts. V is TRBV14 and J is TRBJ2-1, with a tentative D call TRBD1 (5 bases). The CDR3 extends over 14 amino acids. V was cut by 4 bases and J by 6 bases, with 13 bases left in between. CDR1 SGHDN and CDR2 FVKESK come from the germline V gene. CDR3 bases: TGTGCCAGCAGCCGCCTAAGACAGACCAATGAGCAGTTCTTC. Translated: CASSRLRQTNEQFF.

This clonotype came up a few times. The chain has TRBV4-1 and TRBJ2-1, with 9 bases fitting TRBD2. Germline lookup yields CDR1 MGHRA and CDR2 YSYEKL. V trimming: 3 bases; J trimming: 9 bases; junction bases outside the gene matches: 9. The CDR3 sequence is 15 residues long. The CDR3 here is CASSQGLAGESEQFF. CDR3 DNA sequence: TGCGCCAGCAGCCAGGGGTTAGCGGGGGAGAGTGAGCAGTTCTTC.

This clonotype has only a few counts. The gene calls are TRBV5-6 and TRBJ2-1; TRBD2 matches at 13 bases. V shed 4 bases, J shed 6 bases, and the junction held 4 bases outside the gene matches. CDR1 SGHDT and CDR2 YYEEEE come from the germline V gene. CDR3 length: 15 residues. The CDR3 reads CASSRWTSGGNEQFF. The CDR3 DNA reads as TGTGCCAGCAGCCGATGGACTAGCGGGGGCAATGAGCAGTTCTTC.

This rearrangement joins TRBV12-3 or TRBV12-4 to TRBJ1-2; no clear D gene. The V end lost 3 bases, the J end lost 0 bases, and 17 bases lay between the germline ends. The CDR3 is made up of 17 amino acids. CDR3 region: CASSLVKGPPSNYGYTF. Here the CDR3 DNA reads TGTGCCAGCAGTTTGGTAAAGGGCCCTCCCTCTAACTATGGCTACACCTTC.

This clonotype occurred many times. The chain has TRBV29-1 and TRBJ1-2; maybe TRBD1 (5 bases). The CDR3 is made up of 12 amino acids. Looked up from germline, CDR1 is SQVTM and CDR2 is ANQGSEA. V lost 8 bases and J 1 base, leaving 11 bases between the germline ends. The CDR3 coding sequence is TGCAGCTTCGGCGACAGTAACTATGGCTACACCTTC. Its protein product is CSFGDSNYGYTF.

V usage is TRBV7-6 and J usage is TRBJ1-5, with D perhaps matching TRBD1 (5 bases). The CDR3 loop spans 18 amino acids. Trimming pared 6 bases from V and 3 bases from J, leaving 24 bases between. CDR1 and CDR2 (germline): SGHVS, FNYEAQ. This CDR3 reads CASSPPTGGSWVNQPQHF. The CDR3 bases are TGTGCCAGCAGTCCACCCACCGGGGGTAGTTGGGTCAATCAGCCCCAGCATTTT.

This clonotype has a handful of counts. The gene calls are TRBV20-1 and TRBJ1-6, with D perhaps TRBD1 (6 bases). V lost 0 bases to trimming and J lost 6 bases, with 12 bases between them. This CDR3 is 15 amino acids long. Germline V gives CDR1 DFQATT, CDR2 SNEGSKA (reference sequence). The CDR3 spells CSARDLEGVNSPLHF. The CDR3 DNA is TGCAGTGCTAGAGATCTGGAGGGGGTTAATTCACCCCTCCACTTT.

CDR3 DNA: TGTGCCAGCGAACAGGGGCCTGGAGCCCAGTACTTC. Residues: CASEQGPGAQYF. V and J are TRBV6-6 and TRBJ2-5, with TRBD1 matching 7 bases. Germline V gives CDR1 MNHNY, CDR2 SVGAGI (reference sequence). V dropped 8 bases and J dropped 9; count of bases not matched to a gene: 9. This CDR3 has 12 amino acids.

This clonotype was seen only a few times. The chain links TRBV12-3 or TRBV12-4 to TRBJ2-1; the D gene is possibly TRBD2 (5 bases). V was cut by 7 bases and J by 0 bases, with 7 bases left in between. This CDR3 spans 13 amino acids. The CDR3 region is CASTSPSYNEQFF. The DNA of the CDR3 is TGTGCCAGCACTAGCCCCTCCTACAATGAGCAGTTCTTC.

This clonotype has a handful of counts. This chain connects TRBV12-3 or TRBV12-4 to TRBJ2-3, with 13 bases identical to TRBD2. V was clipped by 5 bases and J by 3 bases; unmatched bases: 8. The CDR3 extends over 17 amino acids. In DNA form, the CDR3 reads TGTGCCAGCAGTCCCCCGGGACTAGCGGGGCGGACAGATACGCAGTATTTT. Its translation is CASSPPGLAGRTDTQYF.

There are a few counts of this clonotype. The rearrangement links TRBV20-1 to TRBJ2-5; D ambiguous. Deletions cut 5 bases from V and 5 bases from J, with 15 bases between. In germline, CDR1 is DFQATT, CDR2 SNEGSKA (reference sequence). This CDR3 contains 13 residues. Written as DNA, the CDR3 is TGCAGTGCTTCCTTATCTCCGTGGGAGACCCAGTACTTC. It translates to CSASLSPWETQYF.

This clonotype was recorded at least ten times. V is TRBV29-1 and J is TRBJ1-1, with D unresolved. This CDR3 is built from 11 residues. V lost 4 bases to trimming and J lost 0 bases, with 3 bases between them. Germline V CDR1 and CDR2: SQVTM, ANQGSEA. The CDR3 region is CSVALNTEAFF. The CDR3 DNA is TGCAGCGTTGCGTTGAACACTGAAGCTTTCTTT.

The V call is TRBV9, the J call TRBJ1-1; D is perhaps TRBD1 (6 bases). V lost 4 bases, J lost 7 bases, and 14 bases lay in between. Germline values: CDR1 SGDLS, CDR2 YYNGEE. The CDR3 is made up of 13 amino acids. The CDR3 region is CASSPNRGGEAFF. CDR3 coding DNA: TGTGCCAGCAGCCCCAATCGAGGGGGTGAAGCTTTCTTT.

The chain has TRBV13 and TRBJ2-7, with 11 bases identical to TRBD2. The ends lost 7 bases at V and 0 bases at J; junction bases unmatched: 5. Germline V gene data show CDR1 as PRHDT and CDR2 as FYEKMQ (reference sequence). The CDR3 length is 15 residues. This chain's CDR3 is CASNPSGGSSYEQYF. In nucleotides, the CDR3 is TGTGCCAGCAATCCTAGCGGGGGGAGCTCCTACGAGCAGTACTTC.

Only a few counts were recorded for this clonotype. The genes are TRBV30 and TRBJ2-1; 7 bases align to TRBD1. Unmatched junction bases numbered 2, after V lost 0 bases and J lost 9 bases. Germline loops: CDR1 GTSNPN, CDR2 SVGIG (reference sequence). This CDR3 comprises 12 residues. The CDR3 region is CAWSVKGAEQFF. CDR3 DNA sequence: TGTGCCTGGAGTGTAAAGGGGGCTGAGCAGTTCTTC.

This clonotype turned up a few times. V gene TRBV10-3 combines with J gene TRBJ2-1; 7 bases line up with TRBD2. CDR1 and CDR2 from the germline V gene are ENHRY and SYGVKD. The CDR3 is 16 amino acids. V shed 3 bases, J shed 0 bases, and the junction held 5 bases outside the gene matches. As DNA, the CDR3 is TGTGCCATCAGTGAAGCTAGCGGTAGCTCCTACAATGAGCAGTTCTTC. Amino acids: CAISEASGSSYNEQFF.

The chain joins TRBV4-2 to TRBJ2-7; D is undetermined. The CDR3 runs to 16 residues. Germline-derived CDR1 and CDR2 are LGHNA and YNFKEQ. Trimming left V 3 bases short and J 2 bases short, with 17 bases between. The CDR3 DNA reads as TGTGCCAGCAGCCAGCGGCCTTCGACCTTGGCCTACGAGCAGTACTTC. It specifies CASSQRPSTLAYEQYF.

A note on this clonotype: Relative to the germline gene, one junction end is altered; a read error may explain this. The V call is TRBV4-3, the J call TRBJ2-1; no reliable D call. Germline assignment: CDR1 LGHNA and CDR2 YSLEER. This CDR3 is 16 amino acids long. The CDR3 nucleotides are TGCGCCAGCAGCCAAGAGCCCGGCTCGGATTACAATGTGCAGTTCTTC. Protein product: CASSQEPGSDYNVQFF.

This CDR3 is CASSFVGAREAFF. In DNA form, the CDR3 reads TGTGCCAGCAGTTTCGTGGGGGCGAGGGAAGCTTTCTTT. V and J are TRBV27 and TRBJ1-1; tentative D call: TRBD1 (6 bases). Germline lookup yields CDR1 MNHEY and CDR2 SMNVEV (reference sequence). The CDR3 length is 13 residues. Trimming took 3 bases from V and 8 from J, leaving 13 bases between them.

This clonotype has only a few counts. The J gene is TRBJ1-1, the V gene TRBV4-2; TRBD1 is a possible D gene (5 bases). The V gene lost 1 base and the J gene lost 4 bases, with 10 bases spanning the gap. Germline V lookup: CDR1 LGHNA, CDR2 YNFKEQ. The CDR3 covers 14 residues. The CDR3 sequence is CASSQVWGGTEAFF. The CDR3 DNA reads TGTGCCAGCAGCCAAGTATGGGGGGGCACTGAAGCTTTCTTT.

The chain links TRBV5-1 to TRBJ1-5, with D perhaps matching TRBD1 (6 bases). The CDR3 is 15 residues long. The germline V gene has CDR1 SGHRS and CDR2 YFSETQ. Trimming removed 0 bases from V and 8 bases from J, with 15 bases in between. CDR3 DNA: TGCGCCAGCAGCTTGGGACAGGCCGACAAGGAGCCCCAGCATTTT. As protein: CASSLGQADKEPQHF. Using reference TRBV5-1 and TRBJ1-5 for the parts outside the CDR3, the full variable domain is KAGVTQTPRYLIKTRGQQVTLSCSPISGHRSVSWYQQTPGQGLQFLFEYFSETQRNKGNFPGRFSGRQFSNSRSEMNVSTLELGDSALYLCASSLGQADKEPQHFGDGTRLSIL.